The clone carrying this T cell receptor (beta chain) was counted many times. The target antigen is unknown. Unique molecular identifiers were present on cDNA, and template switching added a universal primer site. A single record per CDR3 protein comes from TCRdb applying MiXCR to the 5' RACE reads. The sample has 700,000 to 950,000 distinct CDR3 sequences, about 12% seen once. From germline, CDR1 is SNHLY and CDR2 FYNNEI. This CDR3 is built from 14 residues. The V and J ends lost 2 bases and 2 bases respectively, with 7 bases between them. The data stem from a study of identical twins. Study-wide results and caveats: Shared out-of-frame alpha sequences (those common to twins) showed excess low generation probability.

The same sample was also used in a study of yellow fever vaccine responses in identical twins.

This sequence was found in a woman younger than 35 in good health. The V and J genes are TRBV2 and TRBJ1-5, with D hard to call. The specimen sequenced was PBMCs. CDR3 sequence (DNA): TGTGCCAGCAGTGAAAGAGAAGGCAATCAGCCCCAGCATTTT. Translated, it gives CASSEREGNQPQHF.